The clone carrying this TCR beta chain was counted at least ten times. What it recognizes is unknown. The time point: persistent/refractory GD, antithyroid drugs over 5 years with positive TRAb. Making the TCR library involved RNA that had been extracted from PBMCs. Xi'an, China, was home to the endocrinology department that provided patients. The data were obtained in a study of regulatory T cells in long-lasting Graves disease. Turning to the study itself: It was over 5 years of antithyroid drugs, with positive TSH receptor antibodies, that meant persistent Graves' disease. Study-level points and caveats: Persistent Graves' patients showed less TCR diversity than newly diagnosed ones.

Trimming cost V 8 bases and J 3 bases; bases outside gene matches: 5. Germline CDR1 is KGHDR and CDR2 is SFDVKD. The CDR3 consists of 13 residues. Assembly of TCR beta libraries relied on iRepertoire HTBI primers together with Arm-PCR of CDR3 regions. Study processing details: Taken together, the samples had 60 or so TRBV and approximately 15 TRBJ segments identified. Via MiXCR, TCRdb re-called the multiplex PCR reads, giving one row per CDR3 protein. The V and J calls follow TCRdb's processing rather than the paper's. The sample consists of a few hundred thousand distinct CDR3 sequences, roughly a quarter of them appearing once.

The clonotype originates from a female donor with Graves disease. The chain recombines TRBV24-1 with TRBJ2-7, with 8 bases aligning to TRBD1. Sample: peripheral blood mononuclear cells (PBMCs), taken when the disease was refractory, from a patient treated with antithyroid drugs. The CDR3: CATMSTGGYEQYF. The CDR3 DNA reads TGTGCCACCATGTCCACAGGGGGCTACGAGCAGTACTTC.